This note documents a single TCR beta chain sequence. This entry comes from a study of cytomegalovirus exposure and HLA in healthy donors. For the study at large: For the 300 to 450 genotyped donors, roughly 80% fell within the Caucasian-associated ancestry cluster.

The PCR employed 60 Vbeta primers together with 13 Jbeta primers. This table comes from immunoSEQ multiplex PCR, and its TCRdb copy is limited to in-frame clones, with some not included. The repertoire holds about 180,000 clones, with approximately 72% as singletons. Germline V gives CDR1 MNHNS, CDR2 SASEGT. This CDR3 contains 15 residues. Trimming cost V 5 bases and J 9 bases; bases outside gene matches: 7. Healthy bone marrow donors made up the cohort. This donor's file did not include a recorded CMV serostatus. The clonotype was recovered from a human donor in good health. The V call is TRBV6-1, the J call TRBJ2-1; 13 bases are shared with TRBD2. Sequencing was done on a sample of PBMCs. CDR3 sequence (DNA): TGTGCCAGCAGTTTAACTAGCGGGGGGGTCGGTGAGCAGTTCTTC. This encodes CASSLTSGGVGEQFF.